Listed below are T cell receptor beta chains from one sample, sequenced in a study of shared clonotypes between healthy human individuals. Sequencing used immunoSEQ multiplex PCR; TCRdb keeps in-frame clones, though not all of them. Of roughly 2.5 million clones listed, around nine tenths are singletons. Sequenced material: naive CD4+ T cells sorted from blood. Receptors originate from a young man in good health. The CDR3 runs from the conserved cysteine through the conserved F or W. Each record gives: D gene, clone size, V gene, J gene, CDR3 DNA, CDR3 protein. D genes are given only for firm matches. Expanded clones are given a class, and other clones once, few, many or no size at all.

>TRBD1|NA|TRBV6-5|TRBJ2-4
TGTGCCAGCAGTTTCGTAACCCAAGGGACAGGGGACATTCAGTACTTC
CASSFVTQGTGDIQYF
>NA|NA|TRBV15|TRBJ2-2
TGTGCCACCAGCAGAGACGCATACACCGGGGAGCTGTTTTTT
CATSRDAYTGELFF
>TRBD1|NA|TRBV6-5|TRBJ2-1
TGTGCCAGCAGTCGACAGGGGGCAAGGGGAGATGAGCAGTTCTTC
CASSRQGARGDEQFF
>TRBD1|NA|TRBV5-4|TRBJ1-2
TGTGCCAGCAGCTATTGGACAGGAGCACACTATGGCTACACCTTC
CASSYWTGAHYGYTF
>TRBD2|NA|TRBV5-1|TRBJ2-3
TGCGCCAGCAGCTTTGAACTAGCGGGGGGCGATACGCAGTATTTT
CASSFELAGGDTQYF
>NA|once|TRBV27|TRBJ2-1
TGTGCCAGCAGTTTGACCCCCCGCTCCTACAATGAGCAGTTCTTC
CASSLTPRSYNEQFF
>NA|once|TRBV9|TRBJ2-7
TGTGCCAGCAGCCGCGCCGGAAACGAGCAGTACTTC
CASSRAGNEQYF
>NA|few|TRBV27|TRBJ2-5
TGTGCCAGCAGCCGCCGGCCACGATGGGAGACCCAGTACTTC
CASSRRPRWETQYF
>NA|NA|TRBV2|TRBJ2-4
TGTGCCAGCAGTGAAAGGTCAGCCAAAAACATTCAGTACTTC
CASSERSAKNIQYF
>NA|NA|TRBV6-1|TRBJ1-1
TGTGCCAGCAGACTTGAACAGCTGAACACTGAAGCTTTCTTT
CASRLEQLNTEAFF
>TRBD1|NA|TRBV30|TRBJ2-3
TGTGCCTGGAGTGTGGGACAGGGGAGAACAGATACGCAGTATTTT
CAWSVGQGRTDTQYF
>TRBD1|NA|TRBV6-6|TRBJ1-2
TGTGCCAGCAGTCGAGGACAGGGAGGGGAGTCGGGGGGCTACACCTTC
CASSRGQGGESGGYTF
>TRBD2|NA|TRBV10-3|TRBJ2-3
TGTGCCACCCATCGGGAGGGTACAGATACGCAGTATTTT
CATHREGTDTQYF
>TRBD2|NA|TRBV4-1|TRBJ2-3
TGCGCCAGCAGCCTCCCCCAGCGGGGTACCTTAAGCACAGATACGCAGTATTTT
CASSLPQRGTLSTDTQYF
>NA|NA|TRBV4-1|TRBJ1-2
TGCGCCAGCAGCCAAGATGGGGGACGCTATGGCTACACCTTC
CASSQDGGRYGYTF
>NA|NA|TRBV30|TRBJ1-4
TGTGCCTGGACCACGGGTAATGAAAAACTGTTTTTT
CAWTTGNEKLFF
>NA|NA|TRBV2|TRBJ2-7
TGTGCCAGCAGTGACGGCCAGGCCTACGAGCAGTACTTC
CASSDGQAYEQYF
>NA|NA|TRBV5-4|TRBJ1-3
TGTGGCACAGCGTCGGGTCTCTCTGGAAACACCATATATTTT
CGTASGLSGNTIYF
>NA|NA|TRBV5-1|TRBJ2-1
TGCGCCAGCAGCTTGGATTCAGGCCGTCGAACCTACAATGAGCAGTTCTTC
CASSLDSGRRTYNEQFF
>TRBD1|NA|TRBV4-3|TRBJ1-1
TGCGCCAGCAGCCAACAAACCGGGACAGCGAACACTGAAGCTTTCTTT
CASSQQTGTANTEAFF
>NA|few|TRBV19|TRBJ1-1
TGTGCCAGTAGACAGGGTGGAAGCACTGAAGCTTTCTTT
CASRQGGSTEAFF
>NA|NA|TRBV7-8|TRBJ1-1
TGTGCCAGCAGCCCGGTAAGGAACACTGAAGCTTTCTTT
CASSPVRNTEAFF
>NA|few|TRBV18|TRBJ2-2
TGTGCCAGCTCACAAGACCGCTCCGGGGAGCTGTTTTTT
CASSQDRSGELFF
>NA|NA|TRBV19|TRBJ2-1
TGTGCCAGTAGTATAGGTAGGGTGTCCCACAATGAGCAGTTCTTC
CASSIGRVSHNEQFF
>TRBD1|NA|TRBV7-2|TRBJ2-3
TGTGCCAGCAGTTTTGACAGGGCGAGCGGAGGTACGCAGTATTTT
CASSFDRASGGTQYF
>TRBD1|NA|TRBV5-5|TRBJ1-5
TGTGCCAGCAGCTTGGGGATAGAGGGGGCCTTCAATCAGCCCCAGCATTTT
CASSLGIEGAFNQPQHF
>TRBD1|NA|TRBV27|TRBJ2-7
TGTGCCAGCAGGTCCGGACAGGGGGTGGTCTACGAGCAGTACTTC
CASRSGQGVVYEQYF
>NA|NA|TRBV29-1|TRBJ2-7
TGCAGCGTCAGCGGGCTAGGCTACGAGCAGTACTTC
CSVSGLGYEQYF
>NA|NA|TRBV27|TRBJ1-4
TGTGCCACCGCGCCGTCCGGTTTTAATGAAAAACTGTTTTTT
CATAPSGFNEKLFF